This entry features one TCR beta chain sequence. The antigen is not known. Alopecia areata patients provided lesional scalp punch biopsies and peripheral blood, both collected for the study. Sorting separated CD4+ and CD8+ T cells out of PBMCs. This entry comes from a study of CD8+ T cells in alopecia areata. Between the trimmed V and J ends, which lost 7 bases and 5 bases, there was a span of 17 bases. The germline CDR1 and CDR2 sequences are MDHEN and SYDVKM. The CDR3 spans 14 residues. Notes on the study in general: The study found higher clonality in lesional than normal scalp, especially in alopecia totalis/universalis. Possibly because of HLA-related factors, TCR sharing was less clear across patients than in mice.

Sequencing used cDNA as its template, made by extracting RNA and reverse transcribing it. The data were produced by immunoSEQ multiplex PCR, yet TCRdb's version contains in-frame clones alone and is incomplete. The sample lists some 240,000 clones, 50% to 60% seen once, with just over 0.45% in the top ten. J is TRBJ2-5 and V is TRBV28, with D uncertain. The sample consisted of CD4+ T cells sorted from blood, taken at week 0. This TCR was sampled from a human donor with alopecia areata. This CDR3 is CASIVRPGTETQYF. CDR3 nucleotides: TGTGCCAGCATTGTCAGGCCCGGCACGGAGACCCAGTACTTC.